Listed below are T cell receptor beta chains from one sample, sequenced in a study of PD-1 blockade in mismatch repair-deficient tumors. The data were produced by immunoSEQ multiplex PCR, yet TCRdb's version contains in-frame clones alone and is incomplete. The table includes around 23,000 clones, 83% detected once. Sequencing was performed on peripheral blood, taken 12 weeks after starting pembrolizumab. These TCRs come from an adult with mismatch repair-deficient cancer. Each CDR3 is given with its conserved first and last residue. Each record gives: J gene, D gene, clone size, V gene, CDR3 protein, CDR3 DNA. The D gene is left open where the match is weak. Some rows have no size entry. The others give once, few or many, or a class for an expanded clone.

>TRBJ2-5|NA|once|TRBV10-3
CAISEFGGMGNQETQYF
TGTGCCATCAGTGAGTTTGGGGGTATGGGTAACCAAGAGACCCAGTACTTC
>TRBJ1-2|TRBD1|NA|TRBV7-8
CASSLRWDREIYGYTF
TGTGCCAGCAGCTTAAGGTGGGACAGGGAAATCTATGGCTACACCTTC
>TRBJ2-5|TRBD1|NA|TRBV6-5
CASTPTGRKTQYF
TGTGCCAGCACCCCGACAGGGCGAAAGACCCAGTACTTC
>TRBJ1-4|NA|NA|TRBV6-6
CASSYGGMREKLFF
TGTGCCAGCAGTTACGGAGGGATGCGTGAAAAACTGTTTTTT
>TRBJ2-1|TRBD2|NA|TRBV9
CASSDRGTSVNEQFF
TGTGCCAGCAGCGATCGGGGGACTAGCGTCAATGAGCAGTTCTTC
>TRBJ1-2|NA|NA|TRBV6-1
CASSDWTSGYTF
TGTGCCAGCAGTGACTGGACAAGCGGCTACACCTTC
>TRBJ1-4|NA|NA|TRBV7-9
CASSLVLGLNEKLFF
TGTGCCAGCAGCTTAGTTTTGGGACTTAATGAAAAACTGTTTTTT
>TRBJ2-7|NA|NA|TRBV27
CASSHRDTSYEQYF
TGTGCCAGCAGCCACCGGGACACCTCCTACGAGCAGTACTTC
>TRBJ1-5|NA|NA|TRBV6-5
CASSYAEYQPQHF
TGTGCCAGCAGTTACGCTGAGTATCAGCCCCAGCATTTT
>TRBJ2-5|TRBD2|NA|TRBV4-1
CASSPTWGGTETQYF
TGCGCCAGCAGCCCGACGTGGGGGGGTACGGAGACCCAGTACTTC
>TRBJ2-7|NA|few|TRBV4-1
CASSQDSTYEQYF
TGCGCCAGCAGCCAAGACAGCACCTACGAGCAGTACTTC
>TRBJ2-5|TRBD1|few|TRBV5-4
CASSSGTAPGETQYF
TGTGCCAGCAGCTCAGGGACAGCACCGGGGGAGACCCAGTACTTC
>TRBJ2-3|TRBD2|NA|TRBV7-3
CASSLGLAGGHTQYF
TGTGCCAGCAGCTTAGGCCTAGCGGGAGGACATACGCAGTATTTT
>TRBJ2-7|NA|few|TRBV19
CASSIVGVSSYEQYF
TGTGCCAGTAGTATTGTCGGAGTAAGCTCCTACGAGCAGTACTTC
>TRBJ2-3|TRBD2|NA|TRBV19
CASKGLAGEVLIHTQYF
TGTGCCAGCAAGGGGCTAGCGGGAGAGGTTCTCATTCATACGCAGTATTTT
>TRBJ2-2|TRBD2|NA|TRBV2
CASTTSANTGELFF
TGTGCCAGCACTACTAGCGCGAACACCGGGGAGCTGTTTTTT
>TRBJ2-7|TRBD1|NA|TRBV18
CASSRRQGGIYEQYF
TGTGCCAGCTCTCGTAGACAGGGGGGAATCTACGAGCAGTACTTC
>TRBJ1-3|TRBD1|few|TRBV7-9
CASSLTGDGNTIYF
TGTGCCAGCAGCTTGACAGGGGACGGAAACACCATATATTTT
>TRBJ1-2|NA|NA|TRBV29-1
CSVEKGQGAEGYTF
TGCAGCGTTGAAAAGGGTCAAGGGGCGGAGGGCTACACCTTC
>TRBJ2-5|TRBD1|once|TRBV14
CASSQFRSGTEETQYF
TGTGCCAGCAGCCAATTTAGATCCGGGACAGAAGAGACCCAGTACTTC
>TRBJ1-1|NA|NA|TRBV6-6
CASSYLMDYTEAFF
TGTGCCAGCAGTTACTTGATGGACTACACTGAAGCTTTCTTT
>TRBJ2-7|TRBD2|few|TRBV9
CASSVGLAESSYEQYF
TGTGCCAGCAGCGTAGGGCTAGCGGAGAGCTCCTACGAGCAGTACTTC
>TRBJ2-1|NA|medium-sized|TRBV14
CASSLGNWDYNEQFF
TGTGCCAGCAGCCTAGGGAACTGGGACTACAATGAGCAGTTCTTC
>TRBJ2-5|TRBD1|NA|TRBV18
CASSQRTGGGETQYF
TGTGCCAGCTCACAACGAACAGGGGGAGGTGAGACCCAGTACTTC
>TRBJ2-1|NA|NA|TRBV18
CASSFQDPSYNEQFF
TGTGCCAGCTCATTTCAGGATCCGAGCTACAATGAGCAGTTCTTC
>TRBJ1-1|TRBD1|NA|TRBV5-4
CASRTGGRTEAFF
TGTGCCAGCAGGACAGGGGGGAGAACTGAAGCTTTCTTT
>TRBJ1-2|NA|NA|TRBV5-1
CASRRVGSTDGYTF
TGCGCCAGCAGGAGGGTTGGGTCGACGGATGGCTACACCTTC
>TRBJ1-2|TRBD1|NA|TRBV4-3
CASSQGDRVGSNYGYTF
TGCGCCAGCAGCCAAGGCGACAGGGTAGGGTCTAACTATGGCTACACCTTC
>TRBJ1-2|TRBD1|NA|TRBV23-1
CATKGDRSRGYTF
TGCGCCACCAAGGGGGACAGGTCTCGTGGCTACACCTTC
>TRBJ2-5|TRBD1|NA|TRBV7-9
CASSLSPRDSQETQYF
TGTGCCAGCAGCTTATCCCCCCGGGACAGCCAAGAGACCCAGTACTTC
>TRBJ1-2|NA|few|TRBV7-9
CASSESGDWGYTF
TGTGCCAGCAGCGAGTCAGGGGATTGGGGCTACACCTTC
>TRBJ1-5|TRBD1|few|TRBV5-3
CARSLVGQHSNQPQHF
TGTGCCAGAAGCTTGGTGGGACAGCATAGCAATCAGCCCCAGCATTTT
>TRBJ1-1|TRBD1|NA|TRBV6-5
CASSPLTGANTEAFF
TGTGCCAGCAGCCCACTCACAGGGGCGAACACTGAAGCTTTCTTT
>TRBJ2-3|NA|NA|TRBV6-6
CASSLQGNWDTQYF
TGTGCCAGCAGTCTCCAGGGTAATTGGGATACGCAGTATTTT
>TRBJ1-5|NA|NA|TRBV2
CASSDSYNQPQHF
TGTGCCAGCAGTGACAGCTACAATCAGCCCCAGCATTTT
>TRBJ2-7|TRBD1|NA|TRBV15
CATSRDQGATSEQYF
TGTGCCACCAGCAGAGATCAGGGGGCGACTTCCGAGCAGTACTTC
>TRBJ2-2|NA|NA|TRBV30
CAWSWSGYTGELFF
TGTGCCTGGAGTTGGAGCGGATACACCGGGGAGCTGTTTTTT
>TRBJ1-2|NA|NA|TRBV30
CAWRGTGWSYGYTF
TGTGCCTGGAGGGGTACAGGGTGGTCCTATGGCTACACCTTC
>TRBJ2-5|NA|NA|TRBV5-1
CASSFGDNGETQYF
TGCGCCAGCAGCTTTGGGGACAACGGGGAGACCCAGTACTTC
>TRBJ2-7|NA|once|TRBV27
CASSLGGSYEQYF
TGTGCCAGCAGTTTAGGGGGCTCCTACGAGCAGTACTTC
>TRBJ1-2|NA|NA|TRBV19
CASGQSYSDYGYTF
TGTGCCAGTGGACAGTCCTACTCGGACTATGGCTACACCTTC
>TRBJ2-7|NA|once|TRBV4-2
CASSQDDGTSYEQYF
TGTGCCAGCAGCCAAGACGACGGGACTTCCTACGAGCAGTACTTC
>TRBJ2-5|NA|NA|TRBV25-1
CASSEYRETQYF
TGTGCCAGCAGTGAATATAGAGAGACCCAGTACTTC
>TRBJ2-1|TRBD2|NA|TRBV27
CASSPGLATEQFF
TGTGCCAGCAGTCCGGGACTAGCGACTGAGCAGTTCTTC
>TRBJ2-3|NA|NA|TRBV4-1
CASSPALGATDTQYF
TGCGCCAGCAGCCCAGCCCTGGGGGCCACAGATACGCAGTATTTT
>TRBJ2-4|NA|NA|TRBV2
CASTGWERDIQYF
TGTGCCAGCACGGGGTGGGAGAGGGACATTCAGTACTTC
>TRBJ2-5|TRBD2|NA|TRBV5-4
CASSDVLAGGRETQYF
TGTGCCAGCAGCGACGTACTAGCGGGAGGGCGAGAGACCCAGTACTTC
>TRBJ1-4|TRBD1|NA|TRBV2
CASRGDRGAKVEKLFF
TGTGCCAGCAGGGGGGACAGGGGGGCGAAGGTTGAAAAACTGTTTTTT
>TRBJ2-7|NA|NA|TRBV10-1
CASSESGPPYEQYF
TGCGCCAGCAGTGAGTCGGGCCCTCCCTACGAGCAGTACTTC
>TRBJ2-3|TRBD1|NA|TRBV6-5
CASSYRGGFTDTQYF
TGTGCCAGCAGTTACCGAGGGGGCTTCACAGATACGCAGTATTTT
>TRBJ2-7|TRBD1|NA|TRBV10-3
CASNNCETGFSSCYEQYF
TGTGCCAGCAATAATTGTGAGACAGGGTTTAGTTCATGCTACGAGCAGTACTTC
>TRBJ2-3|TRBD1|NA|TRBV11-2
CASSLAGTGSTDTQYF
TGTGCCAGCAGCTTAGCCGGGACAGGATCCACAGATACGCAGTATTTT
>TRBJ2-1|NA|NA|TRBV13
CASSPPRQYEQFF
TGTGCCAGCAGCCCTCCCCGCCAATATGAGCAGTTCTTC
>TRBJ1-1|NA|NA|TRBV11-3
CASSLGDGLNTEAFF
TGTGCCAGCAGCTTAGGCGACGGCCTGAACACTGAAGCTTTCTTT
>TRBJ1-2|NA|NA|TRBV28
CASRPTGTYGYTF
TGTGCCAGCAGACCTACAGGGACCTATGGCTACACCTTC
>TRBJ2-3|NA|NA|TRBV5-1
CASSLEDSRDTQYF
TGCGCCAGCAGCTTGGAAGACTCCCGGGATACGCAGTATTTT
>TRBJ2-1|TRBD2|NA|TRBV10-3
CAISSGRRGNEQFF
TGTGCCATATCTAGCGGGAGGCGTGGGAATGAGCAGTTCTTC
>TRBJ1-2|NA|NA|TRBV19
CASSTIPGGNYGYTF
TGTGCCAGTAGTACTATCCCGGGAGGCAACTATGGCTACACCTTC
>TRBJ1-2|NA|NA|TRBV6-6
CASSSDYGYTF
TGTGCCAGCAGTTCAGACTATGGCTACACCTTC
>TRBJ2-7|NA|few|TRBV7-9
CASSLAGSPYEQYF
TGTGCCAGCAGCTTAGCTGGGAGCCCCTACGAGCAGTACTTC